A single sample gave rise to the 20 T cell receptor beta chains below, sequenced in a study of blood T cell repertoires in COVID-19. Generated by immunoSEQ multiplex PCR, the TCRdb table keeps only in-frame clones and is missing some. The repertoire holds over 75,000 clones, with about 80% as singletons. The material sequenced was peripheral blood. These receptor sequences come from a woman aged 70-85 years with acute or convalescent COVID-19.

The rearrangement links TRBV2 to TRBJ2-1, with 7 bases matching TRBD1. Trimming took 6 bases from V and 9 from J; bases not matched to a gene: 11. The CDR3 consists of 14 residues. Germline loops: CDR1 SNHLY, CDR2 FYNNEI. The CDR3 here is CASSPWTGEGEQFF. For the CDR3, the DNA is TGTGCCAGCAGCCCCTGGACAGGAGAGGGTGAGCAGTTCTTC.

The chain has TRBV9 and TRBJ1-5, with D possibly being TRBD1 (5 bases). The germline V gene has CDR1 SGDLS and CDR2 YYNGEE. The CDR3 covers 14 residues. V shed 3 bases and J shed 0 bases, with 7 bases lying between them. The CDR3 coding sequence is TGTGCCAGCAGCGCGACAGATAGCAATCAGCCCCAGCATTTT. Amino acid sequence: CASSATDSNQPQHF.

The chain carries TRBV23-1 and TRBJ1-1; D gene ambiguous. TRBV23-1 is designated an ORF whose function remains uncertain. Trimming removed 0 bases at V and 7 bases at J, with 9 bases between. The CDR3 consists of 13 residues. The CDR3 spells CASSQSPQSEAFF. In DNA form, the CDR3 reads TGCGCCAGCAGTCAATCACCACAGAGTGAAGCTTTCTTT.

The chain joins TRBV30 to TRBJ2-7; D gene ambiguous. The CDR3 sequence is 12 residues long. From germline, CDR1 is GTSNPN and CDR2 SVGIG (reference sequence). V lost 3 bases to trimming and J lost 7 bases, with 13 bases between them. CDR3 nucleotides: TGTGCCTGGAGCCCTTCTTTGAGGGAGCAGTACTTC. Amino acids: CAWSPSLREQYF.

CDR3 sequence reads: CASSFSGRNTGELFF. For the CDR3, the DNA is TGTGCCAGCAGCTTTAGCGGGAGGAACACCGGGGAGCTGTTTTTT. The rearrangement links TRBV7-9 to TRBJ2-2, with 9 bases aligning to TRBD2. With V trimmed by 3 bases and J by 1 base, 0 bases remained unmatched. This CDR3 has 15 residues. The germline gives CDR1 SEHNR, CDR2 FQNEAQ (reference sequence).

CDR3 DNA sequence: TGTGCCAGCAGCTTAGCGCTTCTAGCGGGGTCCTCTGGGGCCAACGTCCTGACTTTC. The encoded protein is CASSLALLAGSSGANVLTF. The gene calls are TRBV7-2 and TRBJ2-6, with 9 bases identical to TRBD2. With 0 bases clipped from V and 0 bases from J, the junction kept 6 bases outside the gene matches. The CDR3 runs 19 residues. Germline V gives CDR1 SGHTA, CDR2 FQGNSA.

V and J are TRBV7-2 and TRBJ2-2; D remains unclear. V was shortened by 3 bases and J by 5 bases, with 4 bases between the two germline ends. Germline V lookup: CDR1 SGHTA, CDR2 FQGNSA. There are 12 residues in the CDR3. The CDR3 protein is CASSLLTGELFF. CDR3 nucleotides: TGTGCCAGCAGCTTGTTAACCGGGGAGCTGTTTTTT.

The chain employs TRBV28 and TRBJ1-2, with a weak D call TRBD1 (6 bases). Germline-derived CDR1 and CDR2 are MDHEN and SYDVKM. The V gene lost 6 bases and the J gene lost 2 bases, with 13 bases spanning the gap. The CDR3 totals 14 residues. CDR3 sequence: CASRELTGNYGYTF. The CDR3 bases are TGTGCCAGCAGGGAGCTAACAGGGAACTATGGCTACACCTTC.

The chain joins TRBV29-1 to TRBJ2-7, with TRBD2 matching 14 bases. Germline V gene lookup returns CDR1 SQVTM and CDR2 ANQGSEA. V shed 7 bases and J 6 bases; nucleotides not matched to a gene: 11. This CDR3 contains 15 residues. For the CDR3, the DNA is TGCAGCGCTGTCGGACTAGCGGGAGGATTGGGCGAGCAGTACTTC. Its translation: CSAVGLAGGLGEQYF.

CDR3 bases: TGTGCCAGCAGCGTAGAGGGGACCGGGGAGCTGTTTTTT. This gives the protein CASSVEGTGELFF. The chain carries TRBV9 and TRBJ2-2; TRBD1 might be the D (5 bases). Germline CDR1 is SGDLS and CDR2 is YYNGEE. CDR3 length equals 13 residues. The germline V and J ends were trimmed by 0 bases and 5 bases, with 5 bases remaining between them. Based on the CDR3 plus reference TRBV9 and TRBJ2-2, the full variable domain is DSGVTQTPKHLITATGQRVTLRCSPRSGDLSVYWYQQSLDQGLQFLIQYYNGEERAKGNILERFSAQQFPDLHSELNLSSLELGDSALYFCASSVEGTGELFFGEGSRLTVL.

The chain couples TRBV5-1 to TRBJ2-6; D possibly corresponds to TRBD2 (5 bases). Trimming cost V 3 bases and J 1 base, with 11 bases left between them. Looked up from germline, CDR1 is SGHRS and CDR2 is YFSETQ. The CDR3 runs 16 residues. CDR3: CASSWETGSGANVLTF. The CDR3 DNA reads as TGCGCCAGCAGCTGGGAGACCGGATCTGGGGCCAACGTCCTGACTTTC.

This chain uses TRBV28 with TRBJ1-3; 9 nucleotides agree with TRBD1. Germline assignment: CDR1 MDHEN and CDR2 SYDVKM. The CDR3 contains 15 residues. The V and J ends lost 11 bases and 0 bases, in that order; junction bases with no gene match: 8. The CDR3 bases are TGTGCCTCACACAGGGGGCTCTACTCTGGAAACACCATATATTTT. It is translated as CASHRGLYSGNTIYF.

J is TRBJ1-3 and V is TRBV6-6, with D perhaps matching TRBD1 (5 bases). With 7 bases removed from V and 3 bases from J, the gap between germline ends came to 19 bases. The CDR3 contains 16 residues. Germline V gives CDR1 MNHNY, CDR2 SVGAGI (reference sequence). The CDR3 DNA sequence: TGTGCCAGCACCGGATTCCGGGACTCAGTTGGAAACACCATATATTTT. Protein: CASTGFRDSVGNTIYF.

This clone was recorded a few times. The chain links TRBV10-3 to TRBJ1-3; unclear D gene. The CDR3 loop spans 17 amino acids. V shed 0 bases and J shed 0 bases, with 12 bases lying between them. Germline-derived CDR1 and CDR2 are ENHRY and SYGVKD. CDR3 in DNA: TGTGCCATCAGTGAGTCGCGGGGTCGGGGCTCTGGAAACACCATATATTTT. Its protein product is CAISESRGRGSGNTIYF.

The genes are TRBV5-1 and TRBJ1-1; weak D call: TRBD1 (5 bases). Between the trimmed V and J ends, which lost 0 bases and 1 base, there was a span of 16 bases. The CDR3 consists of 17 residues. CDR1 is SGHRS, CDR2 YFSETQ, per germline. The CDR3 region is CASSLGAGVRGNTEAFF. In nucleotides, the CDR3 is TGCGCCAGCAGCTTGGGGGCGGGGGTACGTGGGAACACTGAAGCTTTCTTT.

The J gene is TRBJ1-5, the V gene TRBV7-2; D is unclear. CDR1 and CDR2 from the germline V gene are SGHTA and FQGNSA. The CDR3 extends over 14 amino acids. V lost 1 base and J 3 bases, leaving 7 bases between the germline ends. In DNA form, the CDR3 reads TGTGCCAGCAGCTTAGGCAGATACAATCAGCCCCAGCATTTT. Protein: CASSLGRYNQPQHF.

This clone occurred once. The rearrangement joins TRBV7-2 to TRBJ1-5; TRBD1 aligns across 7 bases. The CDR3 sequence is 13 residues long. After removal of 5 bases from V and 4 bases from J, the junction contained 2 bases not matched to a gene. Germline V gene data show CDR1 as SGHTA and CDR2 as FQGNSA. The chain's CDR3 is CASSAGGNQPQHF. The CDR3 bases are TGTGCCAGCAGCGCAGGGGGGAATCAGCCCCAGCATTTT.

The chain carries TRBV6-1 and TRBJ2-3; D is ambiguous. CDR1 is MNHNS, CDR2 SASEGT, per germline. The CDR3 totals 12 residues. V was clipped by 8 bases and J by 7 bases, with 13 bases between them. This chain's CDR3 is CASRLTAYTQYF. CDR3 sequence (DNA): TGTGCCAGCCGATTAACTGCTTATACGCAGTATTTT.

The chain joins TRBV6-5 to TRBJ1-5, with D possibly being TRBD1 (5 bases). This CDR3 region has 15 residues. The germline V and J ends were trimmed by 6 bases and 6 bases, with 18 bases remaining between them. From germline, CDR1 is MNHEY and CDR2 SVGAGI. This chain's CDR3 is CASSPGLLRGQPQHF. The CDR3, as DNA: TGTGCCAGCAGCCCAGGGTTACTACGTGGTCAGCCCCAGCATTTT.

This chain links TRBV4-1 with TRBJ1-4; D perhaps matches TRBD1 (5 bases). The CDR3 is 17 amino acids. Germline V gene lookup returns CDR1 MGHRA and CDR2 YSYEKL. V gave up 0 bases and J gave up 0 bases, with 11 bases separating them. The CDR3: CASSQDGGFTTNEKLFF. The CDR3 region has the DNA TGCGCCAGCAGCCAAGATGGGGGGTTTACAACTAATGAAAAACTGTTTTTT.